This record looks at one T cell receptor beta chain sequence and its context. Its antigen is not identified. This specimen belongs to a study of T cells in Graves' hyperthyroidism and ophthalmopathy. From RNA transcripts, TCR beta CDR3 regions were amplified. The HTBI primer set served for first-round RT-PCR of the TCR CDR3. TCRdb reanalysed the multiplex PCR reads using MiXCR and keeps one entry per CDR3 protein. The sample contains just under 750,000 distinct CDR3 sequences, approximately 36% of which appear only once. The CDR3 has 16 residues. CDR1 DFQATT and CDR2 SNEGSKA come from the germline V gene (reference sequence). V dropped 3 bases and J dropped 2; count of bases not matched to a gene: 10. For the diagnoses, clinical symptoms, serum thyroxine and TRAb, thyroid ultrasound and orbital computed tomography were used. Study outcomes and limitations: Among clonotypes expanded in thyroid above 0.001, most were also found in blood.

The rearrangement links TRBV20-1 to TRBJ1-1, with 9 bases lining up with TRBD1. Input material: blood. This clonotype was obtained from a woman aged 40 to 55 with Graves' hyperthyroidism. CDR3 nucleotides: TGCAGTGCTAGGCACTTTGGGACAGGGTTTAACACTGAAGCTTTCTTT. It is translated as CSARHFGTGFNTEAFF.